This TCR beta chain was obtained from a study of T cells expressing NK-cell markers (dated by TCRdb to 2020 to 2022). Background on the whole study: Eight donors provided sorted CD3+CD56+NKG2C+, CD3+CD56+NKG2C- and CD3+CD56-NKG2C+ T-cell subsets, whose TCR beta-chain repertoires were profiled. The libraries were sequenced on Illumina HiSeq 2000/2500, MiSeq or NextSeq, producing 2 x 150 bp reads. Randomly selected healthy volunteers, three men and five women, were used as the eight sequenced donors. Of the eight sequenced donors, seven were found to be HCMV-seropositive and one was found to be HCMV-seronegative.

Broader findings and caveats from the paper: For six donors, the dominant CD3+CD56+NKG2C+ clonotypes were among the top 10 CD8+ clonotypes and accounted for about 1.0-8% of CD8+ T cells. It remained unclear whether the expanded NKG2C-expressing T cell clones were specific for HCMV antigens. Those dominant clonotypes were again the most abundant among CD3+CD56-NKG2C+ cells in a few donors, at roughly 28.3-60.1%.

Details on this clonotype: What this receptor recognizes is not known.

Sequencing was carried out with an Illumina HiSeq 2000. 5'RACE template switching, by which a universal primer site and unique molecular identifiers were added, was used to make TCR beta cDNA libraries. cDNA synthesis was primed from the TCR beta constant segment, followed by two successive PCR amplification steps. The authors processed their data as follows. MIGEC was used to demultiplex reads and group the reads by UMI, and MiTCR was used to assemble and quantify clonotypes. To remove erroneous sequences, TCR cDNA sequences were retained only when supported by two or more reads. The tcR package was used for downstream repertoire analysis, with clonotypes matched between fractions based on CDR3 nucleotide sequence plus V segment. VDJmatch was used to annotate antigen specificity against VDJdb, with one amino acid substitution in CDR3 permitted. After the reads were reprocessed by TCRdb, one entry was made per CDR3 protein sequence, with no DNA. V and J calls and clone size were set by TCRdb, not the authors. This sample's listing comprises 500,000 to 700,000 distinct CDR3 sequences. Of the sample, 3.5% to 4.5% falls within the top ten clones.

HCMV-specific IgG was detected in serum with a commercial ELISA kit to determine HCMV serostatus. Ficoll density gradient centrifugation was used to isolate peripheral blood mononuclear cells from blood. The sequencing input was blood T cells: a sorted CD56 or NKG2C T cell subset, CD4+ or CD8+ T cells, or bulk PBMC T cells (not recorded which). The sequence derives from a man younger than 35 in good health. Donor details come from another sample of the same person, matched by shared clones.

CDR3 protein: CASSFWPLLLGRLGLSNTEAFF. The chain joins TRBV5-6 to TRBJ1-1; checking the TCRdb D call of TRBD1 is not possible without DNA. In the germline V gene, CDR1 corresponds to SGHDT and CDR2 to YYEEEE. The CDR3 holds 22 amino acids from the cysteine to the phenylalanine. There is no recorded DNA.